This T cell receptor beta chain came from a study of HIV-infected patients and healthy controls. The CDR3 has 15 amino acids. The V end was cut by 4 bases, the J end by 5 bases, with 18 bases between. From germline, CDR1 is SGHDT and CDR2 YYEEEE. TCRdb re-derived calls from the 5' RACE reads in MiXCR, one entry per CDR3 protein. Among almost 65,000 distinct CDR3 sequences listed, about 19% were seen once. The material sequenced was CD4+ T cells from blood. The chain recombines TRBV5-6 with TRBJ2-5; maybe TRBD2 (5 bases). This TCR was sampled from a human donor in good health. CDR3 nucleotides: TGTGCCAGCAGCGAGGGCGGTAGGGTCAGGGAGACCCAGTACTTC. It specifies CASSEGGRVRETQYF. The variable domain in full, completed from reference TRBV5-6 and TRBJ2-5, reads DAGVTQSPTHLIKTRGQQVTLRCSPKSGHDTVSWYQQALGQGPQFIFQYYEEEERQRGNFPDRFSGHQFPNYSSELNVNALLLGDSALYLCASSEGGRVRETQYFGPGTRLLVL.